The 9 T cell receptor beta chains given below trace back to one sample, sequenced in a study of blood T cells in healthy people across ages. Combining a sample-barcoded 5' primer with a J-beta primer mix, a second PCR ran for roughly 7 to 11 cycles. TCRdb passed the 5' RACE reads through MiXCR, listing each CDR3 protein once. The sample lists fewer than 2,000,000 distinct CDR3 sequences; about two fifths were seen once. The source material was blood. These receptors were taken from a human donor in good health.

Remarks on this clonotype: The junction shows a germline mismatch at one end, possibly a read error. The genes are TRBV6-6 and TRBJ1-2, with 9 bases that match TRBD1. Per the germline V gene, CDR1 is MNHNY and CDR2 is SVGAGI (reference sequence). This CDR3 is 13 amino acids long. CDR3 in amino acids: CAVHRGQNYDYTF. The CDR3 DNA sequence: TGTGCCGTACACAGGGGGCAGAACTATGACTACACCTTC.

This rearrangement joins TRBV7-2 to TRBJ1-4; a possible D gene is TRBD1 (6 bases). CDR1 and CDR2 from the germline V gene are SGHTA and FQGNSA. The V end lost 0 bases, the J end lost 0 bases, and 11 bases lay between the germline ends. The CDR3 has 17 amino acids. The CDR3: CASSLAGGAATNEKLFF. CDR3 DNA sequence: TGTGCCAGCAGCTTAGCGGGGGGGGCTGCAACTAATGAAAAACTGTTTTTT.

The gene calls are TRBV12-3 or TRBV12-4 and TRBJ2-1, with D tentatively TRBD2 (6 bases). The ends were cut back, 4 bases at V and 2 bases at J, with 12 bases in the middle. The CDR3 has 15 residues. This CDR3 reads CASSSTLAPYNEQFF. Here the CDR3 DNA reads TGTGCCAGCAGTTCTACCCTAGCGCCCTACAATGAGCAGTTCTTC.

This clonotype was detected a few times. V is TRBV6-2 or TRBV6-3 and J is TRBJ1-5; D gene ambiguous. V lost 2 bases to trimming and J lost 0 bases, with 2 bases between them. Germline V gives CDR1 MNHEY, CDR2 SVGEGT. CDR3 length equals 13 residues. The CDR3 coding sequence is TGTGCCAGCAGTTACCTTAGCAATCAGCCCCAGCATTTT. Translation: CASSYLSNQPQHF.

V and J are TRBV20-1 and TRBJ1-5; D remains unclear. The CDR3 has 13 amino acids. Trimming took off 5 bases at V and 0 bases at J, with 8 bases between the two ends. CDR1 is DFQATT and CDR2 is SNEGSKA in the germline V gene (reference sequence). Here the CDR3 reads CSAAGSSNQPQHF. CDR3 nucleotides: TGCAGTGCTGCGGGTTCTAGCAATCAGCCCCAGCATTTT.

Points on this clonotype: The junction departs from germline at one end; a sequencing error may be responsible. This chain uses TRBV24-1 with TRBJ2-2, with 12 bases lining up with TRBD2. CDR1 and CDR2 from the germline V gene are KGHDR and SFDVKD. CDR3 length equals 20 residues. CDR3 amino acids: CATSDFKTSGGILDTGELFF. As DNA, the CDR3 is TGTGCCACCAGTGATTTTAAGACTAGCGGGGGAATTCTGGACACTGGGGAGCTGTTTTTT.

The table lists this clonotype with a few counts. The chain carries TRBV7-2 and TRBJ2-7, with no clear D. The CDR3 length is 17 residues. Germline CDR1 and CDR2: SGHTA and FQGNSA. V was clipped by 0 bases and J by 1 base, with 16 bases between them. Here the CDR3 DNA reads TGTGCCAGCAGCTTAGCGATTCTTTCGCCCCCATCCTACGAGCAGTACTTC. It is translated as CASSLAILSPPSYEQYF.

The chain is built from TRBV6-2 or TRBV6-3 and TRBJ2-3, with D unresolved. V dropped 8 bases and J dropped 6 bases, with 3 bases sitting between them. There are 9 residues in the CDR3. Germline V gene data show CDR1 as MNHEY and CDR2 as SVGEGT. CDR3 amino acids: CASCDTQYF. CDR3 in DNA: TGTGCCAGCTGCGATACGCAGTATTTT.

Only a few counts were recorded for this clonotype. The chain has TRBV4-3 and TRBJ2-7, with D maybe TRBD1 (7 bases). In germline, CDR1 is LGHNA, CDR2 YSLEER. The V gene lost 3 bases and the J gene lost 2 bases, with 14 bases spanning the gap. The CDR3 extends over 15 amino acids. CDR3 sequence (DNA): TGCGCCAGCAGCCATAGGCAGGGGGGAACCTACGAGCAGTACTTC. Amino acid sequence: CASSHRQGGTYEQYF.